This T cell receptor beta chain was obtained from a study of tumor-infiltrating lymphocytes in localized non-small cell lung cancer. Generated by immunoSEQ multiplex PCR, the TCRdb table keeps only in-frame clones and is missing some. The sample has over 5,500 clones, over 50% seen once. Germline V gene sequence: CDR1 MNHEY, CDR2 SVGAGI. The CDR3 loop spans 15 amino acids. The V and J ends lost 2 bases and 8 bases, in that order; junction bases with no gene match: 4. The receptor was derived from a human donor with non-small cell lung cancer. J is TRBJ1-4 and V is TRBV6-5, with TRBD1 matching 11 bases. What was sequenced was lung tumor tissue. Written as DNA, the CDR3 is TGTGCCAGCAGTTACATCGGGACAGGGGGGGAAAAACTGTTTTTT. It encodes CASSYIGTGGEKLFF.